The clone carrying this TCR beta chain was recorded many times. The antigen is unknown. The TCRbeta library was prepared with unique molecular identifiers. MiXCR, run by TCRdb on the PCR reads, gives a single entry per CDR3 protein. The table includes about 160,000 distinct CDR3 sequences, more than 9.5% detected once. The data were obtained in a study of T-cell reconstitution after alpha-beta-depleted transplantation in children. This CDR3 comprises 20 residues. The V gene lost 3 bases and the J gene lost 1 base, with 24 bases spanning the gap. CDR1 and CDR2 from the germline V gene are ENHRY and SYGVKD. Broader study findings: In some patients, recipient T cells and intrathymic progenitors surviving conditioning explained high day-60 diversity. By about two months after transplant, alpha-beta T cells reportedly arose from several hundred graft clones that had expanded. Diversity and T-cell counts at one year after transplant derived mostly from new T cells.

This specimen consisted of PBMCs, obtained before TCRalphabeta/CD19-depleted stem cell transplant. This sequence was found in a boy aged 2 to 10 with acute myeloid leukemia, due to receive a stem cell transplant. The gene calls are TRBV10-3 and TRBJ2-2; perhaps TRBD2 as D (6 bases). This CDR3 is CAISDRRLLGGQVNTGELFF. CDR3 bases: TGTGCCATCAGTGACCGACGTCTCCTAGGAGGGCAGGTGAACACCGGGGAGCTGTTTTTT.